The present TCR beta chain was sequenced within a study of Ad26.COV2.S vaccination and SARS-CoV-2 variants (dated by TCRdb to the early 2020s). Some background on the complete study: Vaccine-arm donors were drawn from COV1001, a multicentre, randomized, double-blind, placebo-controlled phase I-IIa trial of Ad26.COV2.S in healthy adults. Ad26.COV2.S was administered intramuscularly at a dose of 5x10^10 or 1x10^11 viral particles, either as one shot or as two shots given 56 days apart. Sequencing of the TCRbeta repertoire served to evaluate the specificity and breadth of SARS-CoV-2-reactive T cell receptors following Ad26.COV2.S vaccination. A total of 32 samples were included in the TCR-sequenced set, comprising roughly 19 Ad26.COV2.S vaccine recipients, 5 placebo recipients and 8 SARS-CoV-2 convalescent individuals. Trial participants were randomized into five groups of five: low-dose or high-dose Ad26.COV2.S given once or twice, or placebo on both occasions. Blinding of investigators to trial group allocation was maintained during experiments and outcome assessment.

Reading the label with the study, this specimen's treatment or condition is: 15 to 20 received Ad26.COV2.S at low or high dose, single or two shots; several received placebo; per-sample allocation not given. For vaccine and placebo recipients, the sequenced repertoires came from samples collected on day 63 after the first injection. In Cohort 1b, roughly 25 adults aged 18-55 years were enrolled at a single site in Boston, USA, between 29 July and 7 August 2020. Ad26.COV2.S consisted of a replication-incompetent adenovirus type 26 vector by which a prefusion-stabilized SARS-CoV-2 spike protein from the original Wuhan strain was expressed. Study-wide findings and limitations: Spike-specific TCR breadth was higher in Ad26.COV2.S recipients than in placebo recipients (P = 0.0014). Comparable non-spike TCR breadth was observed between vaccine and placebo recipients, consistent with only spike being contained in the vaccine. The authors noted that the TCR breadth and depth analyses may have underestimated total T cell responses. Substantial breadth of spike-specific CD8+ and CD4+ T cell responses was reported after vaccination. Comparing responses between vaccine doses or regimens was not something the study was powered to do.

For this clone: Its antigen is currently not known. One end of the junction is discordant with germline, which a read error may explain.

The immunoSEQ Assay was the method used to sequence TCRbeta CDR3 regions. After extraction, genomic DNA underwent amplification by bias-controlled multiplex PCR, followed by high-throughput sequencing. The study's processing was this. To quantify the absolute abundance of each unique TCRbeta CDR3 region, sequences were collapsed and filtered. Usable DNA was measured by amplifying reference genes present in all nucleated cells, and TCRbeta template counts were normalized to that usable DNA to estimate T cell fraction. Repertoire TCRs were annotated as SARS-CoV-2-specific by exact matching of V gene, CDR3 amino acid sequence and J gene to a known reactive TCR set. The reference SARS-CoV-2 TCR set came from MIRA and was filtered for enrichment in COVID-19-positive ImmuneCODE repertoires, removing public or cross-reactive TCRs. Using the MIRA antigens, annotated TCRs were further analysed by specific ORF or by position within an ORF. Breadth was defined as the number of annotated unique rearrangements divided by the total number of unique productive rearrangements, and depth was defined as the summed frequency of the annotated unique rearrangements. Group comparisons of TCR breadth used two-sided Wilcoxon rank-sum tests. TCRdb took over this immuneACCESS table, retaining in-frame rearrangements with V and J assigned. Such tables are incomplete; in checked studies, under half of the missing clones stem from an unresolved V gene, and the remainder is unexplained. That table furnishes V, J and clone size, whereas the DNA furnished D and trimming. The sample table records 450,000 to 550,000 clones; roughly nine tenths of these occur just once. The ten largest make up just over 2.5% of the sample.

The germline V gene (reference sequence) sets CDR1 to LGHDT and CDR2 to YNNKEL. Inclusive of the bounding cysteine and phenylalanine, the CDR3 is 11 residues long. Kept here is only the CDR3 DNA, which spans 33 bases and is read in frame from base 1. The receptor was isolated from a person aged 18-60 years who received the Ad26.COV2.S COVID-19 vaccine or a placebo. The rearrangement combines TRBV3-1 (or the pseudogene TRBV3-2) with TRBJ2-7; there is no confident call for the D gene. The sequences come from peripheral blood, collected in a trial of Ad26.COV2.S vaccine versus placebo. The nucleotides are TGTGCCAGCAGCCAAGATTTTGGCGTCAGGTTC. Its amino acids are CASSQDFGVRF.